Listed here are 25 T cell receptor beta chains from one sample, sequenced in a study of cytomegalovirus exposure and HLA in healthy donors. 60 Vbeta and 13 Jbeta primers were used in PCR. Generated by immunoSEQ multiplex PCR, the TCRdb table keeps only in-frame clones and is missing some. The sample table sets out around 80,000 clones. The sample comprised PBMCs. The receptors here all came from a boy younger than 18 in good health and CMV-seronegative.

The CDR3 is CASSLEGQGAWGYTF. The DNA for the CDR3 is TGCGCCAGCAGCTTGGAAGGACAGGGGGCCTGGGGCTACACCTTC. The V gene is TRBV5-1, the J gene TRBJ1-2; 11 bases fit TRBD1. V shed 0 bases, J shed 8 bases, and the junction held 6 bases outside the gene matches. This CDR3 is 15 amino acids long. Germline V gene sequence: CDR1 SGHRS, CDR2 YFSETQ.

The genes are TRBV5-1 and TRBJ2-1; 10 nucleotides match TRBD2. The CDR3 runs 15 residues. The germline gives CDR1 SGHRS, CDR2 YFSETQ. Trimming removed 4 bases from V and 3 bases from J; junction bases left unmatched: 4. The CDR3 bases are TGCGCCAGCAGCCCCGCTAGCGGGGGCTACAATGAGCAGTTCTTC. It codes for CASSPASGGYNEQFF.

The gene calls are TRBV4-1 and TRBJ1-1, with D possibly matching TRBD1 (5 bases). In germline, CDR1 is MGHRA, CDR2 YSYEKL. The CDR3 covers 16 residues. The ends were cut back, 1 base at V and 4 bases at J, with 16 bases in the middle. This CDR3 is CASSQGGVFQGTEAFF. Here the CDR3 DNA reads TGCGCCAGCAGCCAAGGGGGGGTCTTTCAGGGCACTGAAGCTTTCTTT.

V usage is TRBV9 and J usage is TRBJ2-7, with 9 bases identical to TRBD1. The CDR3 spans 14 residues. The ends lost 4 bases at V and 4 bases at J; junction bases unmatched: 6. The germline gives CDR1 SGDLS, CDR2 YYNGEE. The CDR3 DNA follows: TGTGCCAGCAGCCCCGGGACAGGGATTTACGAGCAGTACTTC. It encodes CASSPGTGIYEQYF.

This chain joins TRBV10-2 and TRBJ2-6, with TRBD1 matching over 8 bases. CDR3 size: 16 residues. The V segment lost 7 bases and the J segment 0 bases; nucleotides outside the gene matches: 5. Germline V gives CDR1 WSHSY, CDR2 SAAADI. This CDR3 is CASTRTGSSGANVLTF. The CDR3 DNA is TGCGCCAGCACCCGGACAGGGAGCTCTGGGGCCAACGTCCTGACTTTC.

This chain uses TRBV18 with TRBJ2-3; TRBD2 might be the D (6 bases). V was clipped by 3 bases and J by 3 bases, with 13 bases between them. The V gene's germline CDR1 is KGHSH and CDR2 LQKENI. CDR3 length: 15 residues. The CDR3 bases are TGTGCCAGCTCACCCGATTCGGGGGAAACAGATACGCAGTATTTT. Its translation: CASSPDSGETDTQYF.

V gene TRBV6-1 combines with J gene TRBJ1-2; TRBD1 matches at 7 bases. The length of the CDR3 is 14 residues. The trim removed 2 bases at V and 3 bases at J, leaving 3 bases unmatched. CDR1 and CDR2 (germline): MNHNS, SASEGT. The CDR3 DNA reads as TGTGCCAGCAGTGAAATCGGGACAGACTATGGCTACACCTTC. It yields the protein CASSEIGTDYGYTF.

The V gene is TRBV5-8, the J gene TRBJ1-2, with TRBD1 identical over 8 bases. The CDR3 spans 14 residues. Unmatched junction bases numbered 2, after V lost 1 base and J lost 3 bases. Germline V lookup: CDR1 SGHTS, CDR2 YDEGEE. The CDR3 coding sequence is TGTGCCAGCAGCTTGATGACAGGGGACTATGGCTACACCTTC. This translates into CASSLMTGDYGYTF.

The genes are TRBV7-2 and TRBJ2-5; D possibly corresponds to TRBD1 (5 bases). In germline, CDR1 is SGHTA, CDR2 FQGNSA. The V gene lost 0 bases and the J gene lost 2 bases, with 7 bases spanning the gap. The CDR3 sequence is 14 residues long. CDR3 nucleotide sequence: TGTGCCAGCAGCTTAGCCAGGGCGCAAGAGACCCAGTACTTC. It is translated as CASSLARAQETQYF.

A word on this clone: The junction and the germline gene differ at one end; a read error may be behind it. Written as DNA, the CDR3 is TGTGCCAGCAGCTTGGCCTCCCAGGTCTCCGACAATGAGCAGTTCTTC. It specifies CASSLASQVSDNEQFF. The V gene is TRBV5-4, the J gene TRBJ2-1; D is unresolved. The germline CDR1 and CDR2 sequences are SGHNT and YYREEE (reference sequence). This CDR3 is built from 16 residues.

The chain couples TRBV7-9 to TRBJ1-1; 9 bases agree with TRBD1. The CDR3 is 17 residues long. Per germline, CDR1 SEHNR and CDR2 FQNEAQ (reference sequence). V lost 8 bases, J lost 0 bases, and 13 bases stayed unmatched. The CDR3 bases are TGTGCCAGCCCCGGGACAGGGACTACGGGGATGAACACTGAAGCTTTCTTT. Its protein product is CASPGTGTTGMNTEAFF.

The chain carries TRBV6-6 and TRBJ2-7; D might be TRBD1 (6 bases). The V and J ends lost 6 bases and 6 bases respectively, with 24 bases between them. The germline gives CDR1 MNHNY, CDR2 SVGAGI (reference sequence). CDR3 size: 16 residues. This CDR3 reads CASSHRVGALATEQYF. In DNA, the CDR3 is TGTGCCAGCAGCCACAGGGTTGGGGCGTTGGCTACCGAGCAGTACTTC.

The V call is TRBV30, the J call TRBJ2-3, with a tentative D call TRBD1 (5 bases). Looked up from germline, CDR1 is GTSNPN and CDR2 is SVGIG (reference sequence). The CDR3 consists of 14 residues. V gave up 3 bases and J gave up 0 bases, with 10 bases separating them. The CDR3 sequence: CAWSEGVSTDTQYF. CDR3 in DNA: TGTGCCTGGAGCGAAGGGGTGAGCACAGATACGCAGTATTTT.

The J gene is TRBJ1-1, the V gene TRBV5-1, with TRBD1 matching over 10 bases. This CDR3 spans 14 amino acids. Germline trimming cut 3 bases from V and 10 bases from J; bases unmatched to any gene: 9. Germline lookup yields CDR1 SGHRS and CDR2 YFSETQ. This CDR3 is CASSSSGTGDGAFF. The DNA for the CDR3 is TGCGCCAGCAGCTCTTCCGGGACAGGGGACGGAGCTTTCTTT. The variable domain in full, with the rest retrieved from reference TRBV5-1 and TRBJ1-1, is KAGVTQTPRYLIKTRGQQVTLSCSPISGHRSVSWYQQTPGQGLQFLFEYFSETQRNKGNFPGRFSGRQFSNSRSEMNVSTLELGDSALYLCASSSSGTGDGAFFGQGTRLTVV.

The J gene is TRBJ2-7, the V gene TRBV9; 9 nucleotides align to TRBD1. The ends lost 4 bases at V and 6 bases at J; junction bases unmatched: 5. The CDR3 has 13 amino acids. Germline lookup yields CDR1 SGDLS and CDR2 YYNGEE. CDR3 region: CASSWDRDAEQYF. The CDR3 nucleotides read TGTGCCAGCAGCTGGGACAGGGATGCCGAGCAGTACTTC.

The chain has TRBV6-5 and TRBJ1-2, with D maybe TRBD1 (6 bases). The ends were cut back, 0 bases at V and 5 bases at J, with 13 bases in the middle. This CDR3 is built from 15 residues. Germline-derived CDR1 and CDR2 are MNHEY and SVGAGI. This chain's CDR3 is CASSYSAARGYGYTF. The CDR3 DNA reads as TGTGCCAGCAGTTACTCGGCGGCCAGGGGATATGGCTACACCTTC.

The V and J genes are TRBV20-1 and TRBJ2-5, with 8 bases aligning to TRBD2. J gave up 9 bases and V 5 bases, and 5 bases lay outside the gene matches. The length of the CDR3 is 11 residues. In germline, CDR1 is DFQATT, CDR2 SNEGSKA (reference sequence). CDR3 amino acids: CSAAPGGAQYF. For the CDR3, the DNA is TGCAGTGCTGCCCCGGGGGGGGCCCAGTACTTC.

J is TRBJ1-2 and V is TRBV5-6; 10 positions match TRBD1. CDR1 SGHDT and CDR2 YYEEEE come from the germline V gene. J was trimmed by 2 bases and V by 5 bases; bases with no gene match: 3. CDR3 size: 14 residues. DNA for the CDR3: TGTGCCAGCAGTCTGACAGGGGGCAACTATGGCTACACCTTC. It yields the protein CASSLTGGNYGYTF.

The J gene is TRBJ2-2, the V gene TRBV29-1, with 9 bases matching TRBD2. Losses at the gene ends were 4 bases for V and 7 bases for J; bases not matched to a gene: 10. CDR3 length equals 15 residues. CDR1 is SQVTM and CDR2 is ANQGSEA in the germline V gene. The DNA for the CDR3 is TGCAGCGTTGGGGGCGGGACTAGCTTCGACGGGGAGCTGTTTTTT. Amino acid sequence: CSVGGGTSFDGELFF.

The chain carries TRBV19 and TRBJ2-3; 7 nucleotides match TRBD1. V lost 4 bases and J lost 4; bases outside the gene matches: 23. Germline values: CDR1 LNHDA, CDR2 SQIVND (reference sequence). This CDR3 comprises 20 residues. The CDR3 here is CASSTGMTGMVYSGADTQYF. Written as DNA, the CDR3 is TGTGCCAGTAGTACTGGAATGACAGGGATGGTTTATTCAGGTGCAGATACGCAGTATTTT.

CDR3 DNA sequence: TGTGCCAGCAGTTACAGACTAGTCGCGAACACCGGGGAGCTGTTTTTT. Protein: CASSYRLVANTGELFF. This chain uses TRBV6-5 with TRBJ2-2; D is possibly TRBD2 (6 bases). This CDR3 is 16 amino acids long. The germline V gene has CDR1 MNHEY and CDR2 SVGAGI. Trimming removed 2 bases from V and 0 bases from J, with 10 bases in between.

The V and J genes are TRBV9 and TRBJ2-7; 7 positions agree with TRBD2. Germline CDR1 and CDR2: SGDLS and YYNGEE. This CDR3 comprises 15 residues. After removal of 3 bases from V and 2 bases from J, the junction contained 8 bases not matched to a gene. The DNA of the CDR3 is TGTGCCAGCAGCGCCACCTCCGGGGGGACCTACGAGCAGTACTTC. Its translation is CASSATSGGTYEQYF.

The chain employs TRBV5-4 and TRBJ1-1; the D gene is possibly TRBD1 (6 bases). CDR1 is SGHNT, CDR2 YYREEE, per germline (reference sequence). Deletions cut 0 bases from V and 5 bases from J, with 14 bases between. This CDR3 has 15 amino acids. The CDR3 protein is CASSLGGRGGTEAFF. CDR3 DNA: TGTGCCAGCAGCTTGGGAGGCAGGGGTGGTACTGAAGCTTTCTTT.

CDR3 protein: CASSAVNRDNEQFF. DNA of the CDR3: TGTGCCAGCAGCGCAGTGAACCGGGACAATGAGCAGTTCTTC. The rearrangement links TRBV9 to TRBJ2-1; D is ambiguous. Germline V gene sequence: CDR1 SGDLS, CDR2 YYNGEE. V was trimmed by 3 bases and J by 5 bases, leaving 12 bases between them. This CDR3 has 14 amino acids.

The genes are TRBV7-6 and TRBJ1-3, with a possible D match to TRBD1 (5 bases). Germline-derived CDR1 and CDR2 are SGHVS and FNYEAQ. Trimming pared 1 base from V and 0 bases from J, leaving 10 bases between. The CDR3 covers 16 residues. CDR3 amino acids: CASSLGAGSSGNTIYF. In DNA, the CDR3 is TGTGCCAGCAGCTTAGGGGCAGGGTCCTCTGGAAACACCATATATTTT. Supplemented by reference TRBV7-6 and TRBJ1-3, the full variable domain reads GAGVSQSPRYKVTKRGQDVALRCDPISGHVSLYWYRQALGQGPEFLTYFNYEAQQDKSGLPNDRFSAERPEGSISTLTIQRTEQRDSAMYRCASSLGAGSSGNTIYFGEGSWLTVV.